This T cell receptor (beta chain) was captured in a study of response to subunit inactivated influenza vaccine. The germline CDR1 and CDR2 sequences are SGHNT and YYREEE (reference sequence). Trimming pared 2 bases from V and 4 bases from J, leaving 15 bases between. There are 15 residues in the CDR3. TCRdb itself ran the RT-PCR reads through MiXCR, one entry per CDR3 protein. Altogether about 170,000 distinct CDR3 sequences are present, approximately 12% being singletons, with the ten largest covering about 31%. The same sample was also used in a study of T cells expressing NK-cell markers. As that report states: What made the TCR beta cDNA was 5'RACE template switching with UMIs.

The TCR originated in a man in his forties or fifties who received an inactivated influenza vaccine. The chain links TRBV5-4 to TRBJ1-1, with D possibly being TRBD1 (5 bases). The material sequenced was CD8+ T cells sorted from PBMCs, taken about 13 days after vaccination. The CDR3 DNA reads as TGTGCCAGCAGCTTCCAGGGAGGGTCAGGCACTGAAGCTTTCTTT. It codes for CASSFQGGSGTEAFF.